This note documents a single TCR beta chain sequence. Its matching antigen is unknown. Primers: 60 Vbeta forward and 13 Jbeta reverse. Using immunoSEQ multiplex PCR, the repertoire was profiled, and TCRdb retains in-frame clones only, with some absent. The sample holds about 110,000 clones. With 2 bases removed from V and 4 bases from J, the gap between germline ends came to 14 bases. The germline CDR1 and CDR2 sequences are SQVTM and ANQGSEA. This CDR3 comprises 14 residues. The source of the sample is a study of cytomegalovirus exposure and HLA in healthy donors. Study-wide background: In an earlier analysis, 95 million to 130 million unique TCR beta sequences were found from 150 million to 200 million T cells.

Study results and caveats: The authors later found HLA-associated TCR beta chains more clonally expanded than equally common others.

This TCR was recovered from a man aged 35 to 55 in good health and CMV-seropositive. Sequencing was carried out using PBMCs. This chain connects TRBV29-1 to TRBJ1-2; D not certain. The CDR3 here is CSVERLAQTYGYTF. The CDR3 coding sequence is TGCAGCGTTGAAAGGTTAGCACAAACCTATGGCTACACCTTC.